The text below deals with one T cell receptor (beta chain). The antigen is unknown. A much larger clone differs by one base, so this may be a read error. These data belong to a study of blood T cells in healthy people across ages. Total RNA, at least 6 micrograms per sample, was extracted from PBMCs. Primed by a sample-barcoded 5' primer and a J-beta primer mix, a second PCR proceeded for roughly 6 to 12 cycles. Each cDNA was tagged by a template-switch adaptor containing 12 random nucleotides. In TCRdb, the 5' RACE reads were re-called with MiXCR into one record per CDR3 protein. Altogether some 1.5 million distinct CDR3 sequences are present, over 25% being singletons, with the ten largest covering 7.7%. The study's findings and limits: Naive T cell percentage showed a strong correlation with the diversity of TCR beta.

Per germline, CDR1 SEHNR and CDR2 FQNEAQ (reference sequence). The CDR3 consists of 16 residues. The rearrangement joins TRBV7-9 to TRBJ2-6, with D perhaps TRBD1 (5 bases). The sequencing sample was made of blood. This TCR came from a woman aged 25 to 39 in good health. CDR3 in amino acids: CASSLPSSSGANVPTF. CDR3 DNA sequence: TGTGCCAGCAGCTTACCCTCCAGCTCTGGGGCCAACGTCCCGACTTTC.